These 31 T cell receptor beta chains share one sample of origin, sequenced in a study. One entry per CDR3 protein, called by TCRdb with MiXCR from the 5' RACE reads. The table has 55,000 or so distinct CDR3 sequences, roughly 20% seen once. Tregs were sorted as CD4+CD25+CD127-/low cells. The sequenced sample was tumor-infiltrating Tregs sorted from the breast tumor. These receptors all come from a female donor with breast cancer.

There are many counts of this clonotype. The rearrangement links TRBV20-1 to TRBJ2-5, with D perhaps TRBD1 or TRBD2 (5 bases each). V was trimmed by 6 bases and J by 2 bases, leaving 13 bases between them. The CDR3 runs 13 residues. Per germline, CDR1 DFQATT and CDR2 SNEGSKA (reference sequence). DNA for the CDR3: TGCAGTGCAGCCGGGGCCTCTCAAGAGACCCAGTACTTC. The encoded protein is CSAAGASQETQYF.

This clonotype was seen ten or more times. V gene TRBV20-1 combines with J gene TRBJ2-4, with D possibly TRBD1 on 5 matching bases. The CDR3 sequence is 14 residues long. Germline values: CDR1 DFQATT, CDR2 SNEGSKA (reference sequence). With 5 bases removed from V and 2 bases from J, the gap between germline ends came to 13 bases. This chain's CDR3 is CSAEDSGSKNIQYF. The CDR3 DNA reads TGCAGTGCTGAAGACAGTGGATCCAAAAACATTCAGTACTTC.

This chain links TRBV5-1 with TRBJ2-2, with D hard to call. Germline CDR1 is SGHRS and CDR2 is YFSETQ. V gave up 1 base and J gave up 8 bases, with 18 bases separating them. This CDR3 spans 16 amino acids. The CDR3 is CASSLRSWTDEGELFF. Written as DNA, the CDR3 is TGCGCCAGCAGCTTGCGGTCTTGGACGGACGAGGGGGAGCTGTTTTTT.

About this clonotype itself: Possible read error: a much larger clone is one base away. The conserved phenylalanine or tryptophan normally closing the CDR3 is absent here, so this likely arose from a read error. The chain is built from TRBV6-2 or TRBV6-3 and TRBJ1-1, with D maybe TRBD1 (5 bases). There are 15 residues in the CDR3. V lost 7 bases and J 4 bases, leaving 19 bases between the germline ends. Germline lookup yields CDR1 MNHEY and CDR2 SVGEGT. The CDR3 reads CASTDGAIRTTEAFL. The CDR3 DNA reads TGTGCCAGCACTGACGGGGCTATCCGGACCACTGAAGCTTTCCTT.

This clonotype was recorded at least ten times. The chain recombines TRBV6-1 with TRBJ1-5; 10 bases are a match to TRBD1. J was trimmed by 0 bases and V by 4 bases; bases with no gene match: 6. The germline V gene has CDR1 MNHNS and CDR2 SASEGT. The length of the CDR3 is 17 residues. In DNA form, the CDR3 reads TGTGCCAGCAGTGCCCGACAGGGGGCAAATAGCAATCAGCCCCAGCATTTT. This translates into CASSARQGANSNQPQHF.

The table lists this clonotype with a few counts. The V gene is TRBV19, the J gene TRBJ1-3, with D unresolved. CDR1 and CDR2 from the germline V gene are LNHDA and SQIVND (reference sequence). Trimming took off 9 bases at V and 4 bases at J, with 4 bases between the two ends. The CDR3 spans 10 residues. The CDR3 DNA sequence: TGTGCCAGCAGGGGAAACACCATATATTTT. It codes for CASRGNTIYF.

This chain connects TRBV28 to TRBJ1-3, with TRBD1 as a possible D gene (5 bases). This CDR3 spans 15 amino acids. V lost 4 bases to trimming and J lost 0 bases, with 10 bases between them. Germline CDR1 is MDHEN and CDR2 is SYDVKM. This CDR3 is CASSSWGDSGNTIYF. The CDR3, as DNA: TGTGCCAGCAGTTCTTGGGGCGACTCTGGAAACACCATATATTTT.

This clonotype occurred many times. The chain employs TRBV6-5 and TRBJ1-3; D gene unclear. Germline CDR1 MNHEY, CDR2 SVGAGI. The V end lost 5 bases, the J end lost 0 bases, and 8 bases lay between the germline ends. The CDR3 covers 14 residues. CDR3 in amino acids: CASSPNSSGNTIYF. CDR3 DNA sequence: TGTGCCAGCAGTCCAAACAGCTCTGGAAACACCATATATTTT.

This clonotype has just one count. V and J are TRBV10-3 and TRBJ1-1; 7 bases line up with TRBD1. This CDR3 is built from 12 residues. V lost 5 bases, J lost 8 bases, and 5 bases stayed unmatched. Germline V gene sequence: CDR1 ENHRY, CDR2 SYGVKD. The CDR3 DNA follows: TGTGCCATCAGTCCCGGGACAGAAGAAGCTTTCTTT. Translating gives CAISPGTEEAFF.

This clonotype appeared a few times. This chain joins TRBV5-8 and TRBJ1-2; D is unclear. The CDR3 runs to 12 residues. V lost 6 bases and J 7 bases, leaving 13 bases between the germline ends. Germline V gene sequence: CDR1 SGHTS, CDR2 YDEGEE. DNA of the CDR3: TGTGCCAGCACCCCTATGGCGGGTGGCTACACCTTC. Protein product: CASTPMAGGYTF.

This clonotype has more than one count but fewer than ten. CDR3 DNA sequence: TGTGCCAGCAGCCTACAGGGTATGAGCTATGGCTACACCTTC. Translating it yields CASSLQGMSYGYTF. The chain combines TRBV7-9 with TRBJ1-2; D is possibly TRBD1 (6 bases). Germline V gene data show CDR1 as SEHNR and CDR2 as FQNEAQ (reference sequence). Trimming took 5 bases from V and 4 from J, leaving 14 bases between them. The CDR3 has 14 residues.

This clonotype was counted ten times or more. This rearrangement joins TRBV6-1 to TRBJ2-1; 11 bases match TRBD2. Trimming cost V 6 bases and J 3 bases; bases outside gene matches: 7. Germline CDR1 is MNHNS and CDR2 is SASEGT. The CDR3 consists of 16 residues. CDR3 in amino acids: CASRDPGLAVYNEQFF. The CDR3, as DNA: TGTGCCAGCAGAGACCCGGGACTAGCGGTCTACAATGAGCAGTTCTTC.

The chain joins TRBV5-1 to TRBJ2-5; 9 nucleotides line up with TRBD2. Trimming at V came to 4 bases and at J to 5 bases, leaving 3 bases not matched to a gene. In germline, CDR1 is SGHRS, CDR2 YFSETQ. This CDR3 has 13 amino acids. The CDR3, as DNA: TGCGCCAGCAGCCTAGCGGGAACGGAGACCCAGTACTTC. Translating gives CASSLAGTETQYF.

This clonotype has just one count. The chain joins TRBV7-2 to TRBJ2-2; D uncertain. V was trimmed by 0 bases and J by 0 bases, leaving 11 bases between them. This CDR3 comprises 17 residues. Germline assignment: CDR1 SGHTA and CDR2 FQGNSA. CDR3 sequence reads: CASSLAARLPNTGELFF. The CDR3 bases are TGTGCCAGCAGCTTAGCCGCTAGACTCCCGAACACCGGGGAGCTGTTTTTT.

This clonotype appeared many times. The J gene is TRBJ2-6, the V gene TRBV2, with D unresolved. Germline CDR1 SNHLY, CDR2 FYNNEI. The CDR3 is 14 residues long. V lost 3 bases, J lost 2 bases, and 5 bases lay in between. CDR3 sequence reads: CASSDSAGANVLTF. The CDR3 DNA is TGTGCCAGCAGTGACTCTGCTGGGGCCAACGTCCTGACTTTC. The entire variable domain, with the rest obtained from reference TRBV2 and TRBJ2-6, is as follows: EPEVTQTPSHQVTQMGQEVILRCVPISNHLYFYWYRQILGQKVEFLVSFYNNEISEKSEIFDDQFSVERPDGSNFTLKIRSTKLEDSAMYFCASSDSAGANVLTFGAGSRLTVL.

This clonotype was seen a few times. V usage is TRBV7-8 and J usage is TRBJ2-7, with D tentatively TRBD1 or TRBD2 (6 bases each). The CDR3 runs 15 residues. The V gene's germline CDR1 is SGHVS and CDR2 FQNEAQ. Trimming removed 3 bases from V and 0 bases from J, with 12 bases in between. The CDR3 loop reads CASSLRDTNSYEQYF. DNA of the CDR3: TGTGCCAGCAGCTTGCGGGACACCAACTCCTACGAGCAGTACTTC.

The table lists this clonotype with a few counts. V gene TRBV10-3 combines with J gene TRBJ2-3; no clear D. Germline assignment: CDR1 ENHRY and CDR2 SYGVKD. Trimming stripped 2 bases from V and 2 bases from J, with 11 bases between. The CDR3 loop spans 15 amino acids. The CDR3 sequence is CAISEPGRVTDTQYF. DNA of the CDR3: TGTGCCATCAGTGAGCCTGGACGGGTCACAGATACGCAGTATTTT.

This clonotype has a handful of counts. This CDR3 is CASSFSSSYEQYF. CDR3 coding DNA: TGTGCCAGCAGTTTCTCCAGCTCCTACGAGCAGTACTTC. The chain joins TRBV12-3 or TRBV12-4 to TRBJ2-7; no clear D gene. The CDR3 is 13 residues long. Trimming removed 3 bases from V and 0 bases from J, with 6 bases in between.

As to this clonotype: Germline and junction disagree at one end, which may indicate a read error. The rearrangement links TRBV24-1 to TRBJ2-7; 8 nucleotides agree with TRBD1. Germline V CDR1 and CDR2: KGHDR, SFDVKD. The CDR3 is 15 residues long. This CDR3 reads CAASDTTTGAYEQYF. The CDR3 nucleotides are TGTGCCGCCAGTGATACGACGACAGGGGCCTACGAGCAGTACTTC.

On this clonotype itself: A much bigger clone sits one base away, suggesting this may be a read error. Since the CDR3 does not end with the conserved phenylalanine or tryptophan, this likely comes from a read error. The chain couples TRBV27 to TRBJ2-3, with D possibly matching TRBD1 (6 bases). Per the germline V gene, CDR1 is MNHEY and CDR2 is SMNVEV (reference sequence). CDR3 length: 16 residues. V was shortened by 5 bases and J by 2 bases, with 17 bases between the two germline ends. CDR3 in DNA: TGTGCCAGCAGTACCCAGGGGATAGACTCCACAGATACGCAGTATTTA. Translation gives CASSTQGIDSTDTQYL.

This clonotype came up many times. The J gene is TRBJ2-3, the V gene TRBV12-3 or TRBV12-4; 7 bases match TRBD2. Trimming at V came to 0 bases and at J to 5 bases, leaving 11 bases not matched to a gene. There are 17 residues in the CDR3. The CDR3 region is CASSLALSTGRGDTQYF. As DNA, the CDR3 is TGTGCCAGCAGTTTAGCGCTGTCGACGGGGAGGGGAGATACGCAGTATTTT.

There are a few counts of this clonotype. The CDR3 protein is CSVSGTGYEQYF. The CDR3 coding sequence is TGCAGTGTGTCTGGGACAGGGTACGAGCAGTACTTC. This chain joins TRBV20-1 and TRBJ2-7; 9 positions agree with TRBD1. CDR1 is DFQATT, CDR2 SNEGSKA, per germline (reference sequence). The CDR3 runs 12 residues. V gave up 7 bases and J gave up 4 bases; unmatched junction bases: 5.

This clonotype is medium-sized within its sample. The CDR3 DNA reads as TGTGCCAGCAGCTCACTAGGACTGGAGTCCTACGAGCAGTACTTC. It codes for CASSSLGLESYEQYF. The rearrangement links TRBV7-2 to TRBJ2-7, with D perhaps TRBD2 (5 bases). This CDR3 comprises 15 residues. Trimming shortened V by 4 bases and J by 1 base, and 14 bases separated the two germline ends. Germline V gene sequence: CDR1 SGHTA, CDR2 FQGNSA. Full variable domain (missing parts from reference TRBV7-2 and TRBJ2-7): GAGVSQSPSNKVTEKGKDVELRCDPISGHTALYWYRQSLGQGLEFLIYFQGNSAPDKSGLPSDRFSAERTGGSVSTLTIQRTQQEDSAVYLCASSSLGLESYEQYFGPGTRLTVT.

This clonotype was counted many times. The chain joins TRBV7-6 to TRBJ2-7; 7 bases agree with TRBD1. CDR1 SGHVS and CDR2 FNYEAQ come from the germline V gene. This CDR3 contains 14 residues. J lost 0 bases, V lost 4 bases, and 3 bases had no gene match. The CDR3 region is CASSSGQPSYEQYF. As DNA, the CDR3 is TGTGCCAGCAGCTCGGGACAGCCCTCCTACGAGCAGTACTTC. The full variable domain, its missing parts supplied by reference TRBV7-6 and TRBJ2-7, is GAGVSQSPRYKVTKRGQDVALRCDPISGHVSLYWYRQALGQGPEFLTYFNYEAQQDKSGLPNDRFSAERPEGSISTLTIQRTEQRDSAMYRCASSSGQPSYEQYFGPGTRLTVT.

V gene TRBV27 combines with J gene TRBJ2-1; 11 bases fit TRBD2. V shed 5 bases, J shed 8 bases, and the junction held 14 bases outside the gene matches. Germline V gene sequence: CDR1 MNHEY, CDR2 SMNVEV (reference sequence). CDR3 size: 17 residues. The CDR3 loop reads CASSHRGSGRARDEQFF. The CDR3 DNA reads TGTGCCAGCAGTCACCGGGGTAGCGGGAGGGCCAGGGATGAGCAGTTCTTC.

Turning to this clonotype: Likely a read error: the CDR3 ends without its conserved phenylalanine or tryptophan. The chain has TRBV7-9 and TRBJ1-2, with D uncertain. Germline lookup yields CDR1 SEHNR and CDR2 FQNEAQ (reference sequence). The ends were cut back, 5 bases at V and 4 bases at J, with 11 bases in the middle. The CDR3 has 13 amino acids. The CDR3 protein is CASSPQDFYGYTV. The CDR3 DNA is TGTGCCAGCAGCCCCCAGGATTTCTATGGCTACACCGTC.

This chain connects TRBV29-1 to TRBJ2-3, with 10 bases that match TRBD2. Trimming at V came to 3 bases and at J to 4 bases, leaving 10 bases not matched to a gene. Looked up from germline, CDR1 is SQVTM and CDR2 is ANQGSEA. This CDR3 has 16 residues. The CDR3 sequence: CSVEAGSGRAPDTQYF. In nucleotides, the CDR3 is TGCAGCGTTGAGGCCGGCAGCGGGAGGGCCCCAGATACGCAGTATTTT.

This chain links TRBV5-6 with TRBJ2-2; TRBD1 or TRBD2 may be the D gene (6 bases each). CDR3 length: 20 amino acids. Germline values: CDR1 SGHDT, CDR2 YYEEEE. V lost 0 bases and J 1 base, leaving 22 bases between the germline ends. This CDR3 reads CASSLVGHRVETRNTGELFF. The CDR3 nucleotides read TGTGCCAGCAGCTTGGTGGGGCACAGGGTGGAGACTAGGAACACCGGGGAGCTGTTTTTT. The complete variable domain, with remaining parts taken from reference TRBV5-6 and TRBJ2-2, reads DAGVTQSPTHLIKTRGQQVTLRCSPKSGHDTVSWYQQALGQGPQFIFQYYEEEERQRGNFPDRFSGHQFPNYSSELNVNALLLGDSALYLCASSLVGHRVETRNTGELFFGEGSRLTVL.

This clonotype was picked up one time. The chain combines TRBV3-1 with TRBJ1-2, with D hard to call. Germline CDR1 reads LGHDT; CDR2 reads YNNKEL (reference sequence). V lost 1 base and J 7 bases, leaving 13 bases between the germline ends. The CDR3 runs to 14 residues. Here the CDR3 DNA reads TGTGCCAGCAGCCAAGCAATGGGTACAAGTGGCTACACCTTC. Encoded protein: CASSQAMGTSGYTF.

In its sample, this clonotype was seen many times. This chain joins TRBV20-1 and TRBJ2-7, with TRBD2 as a possible D gene (6 bases). Between the trimmed V and J ends, which lost 2 bases and 2 bases, there was a span of 25 bases. The CDR3 contains 18 residues. CDR1 and CDR2 (germline): DFQATT, SNEGSKA (reference sequence). The CDR3 coding sequence is TGCAGTGCTAGAAGGGGTTCGGTAAGGCGGGGTCTAGCCTACGAGCAGTACTTC. This gives the protein CSARRGSVRRGLAYEQYF.

V usage is TRBV20-1 and J usage is TRBJ1-2; TRBD1 matches at 10 bases. CDR3 size: 13 residues. V trimming: 1 base; J trimming: 9 bases; junction bases outside the gene matches: 5. Germline V gene lookup returns CDR1 DFQATT and CDR2 SNEGSKA (reference sequence). The CDR3 coding sequence is TGCAGTGCTAGAGGACAGGGGGCGCTTAGCTACACCTTC. Protein product: CSARGQGALSYTF.